This T cell receptor (beta chain) appears in the sequencing data of a study of high-grade serous ovarian cancer treatment subgroups. Study-wide results and limits: Higher neoantigen levels went with greater TCR clonal relatedness. Same-patient tumor repertoires overlapped at about 0.095 to 0.79; different patients barely overlapped.

Using immunoSEQ multiplex PCR, the repertoire was profiled, and TCRdb retains in-frame clones only, with some absent. In the table there are about 12,000 clones, 88% of which are singletons. This clone was observed a few times. Its antigen is undetermined. Tumor samples were obtained before definitive surgery or chemotherapy. Looked up from germline, CDR1 is MNHNS and CDR2 is SASEGT. The CDR3 covers 14 residues. The ends were cut back, 6 bases at V and 1 base at J, with 10 bases in the middle. The clonotype originates from a human donor with high-grade serous ovarian cancer. This chain connects TRBV6-1 to TRBJ2-1; D not certain. Sequencing was performed on tumor tissue. CDR3 sequence (DNA): TGTGCCAGCAGGGCCGGGCCGTCCTACAATGAGCAGTTCTTC. It is translated as CASRAGPSYNEQFF.